This T cell receptor beta chain was captured in a study of T-cell reconstitution after alpha-beta-depleted transplantation in children. Preparation of the TCRbeta library involved a method that used unique molecular identifiers. Using its own MiXCR run on the PCR reads, TCRdb lists one record per CDR3 protein. The sample holds 750,000 to 950,000 distinct CDR3 sequences, about 16% seen once. This CDR3 has 16 amino acids. V lost 4 bases, J lost 10 bases, and 14 bases stayed unmatched. Germline loops: CDR1 SGHTA, CDR2 FQGNSA. The TCR originated in a male patient younger than 18 who had a stem cell transplant for acute lymphoblastic leukemia, so the T cells may come from the graft donor. The chain couples TRBV7-2 to TRBJ2-5; 11 bases fit TRBD1. Sequencing used PBMCs, mostly from graft donor cells, obtained 360 days after TCRalphabeta/CD19-depleted stem cell transplant. The CDR3 DNA is TGTGCCAGCAGCTGGGGGACAGGGGGGTACCAAGATTACCAGTACTTC. Translated: CASSWGTGGYQDYQYF.